This T cell receptor (beta chain) was found in a study of cytomegalovirus exposure and HLA in healthy donors. Overall study: Samples from HLA-typed donors yielded 65 million to 85 million unique TCRs in an early data release. Notes on the study in general: Later analysis identified several of the most significant clusters that appeared linked to common viral pathogens. Some V segments (TRBV6-2 and TRBV6-3 among them) were excluded as indistinguishable. A later look showed TCR association rates differing by HLA locus, highest for DRB1 and lowest for HLA-C.

Researchers ran the PCR with 60 Vbeta and 13 Jbeta primers. Sequenced by immunoSEQ multiplex PCR; TCRdb stores in-frame clones only, minus some. The sample holds approximately 140,000 clones. Germline loops: CDR1 MGHRA, CDR2 YSYEKL. J gave up 10 bases and V 1 base, and 14 bases lay outside the gene matches. The CDR3 loop spans 18 amino acids. Comment on this clone: Its antigen is unknown.

Sequencing was done on a sample of PBMCs. The chain links TRBV4-1 to TRBJ2-1; 12 positions agree with TRBD2. This clonotype was sampled from a woman aged 50 to 60 in good health and CMV-seronegative. CDR3 coding DNA: TGCGCCAGCAGCCAAGTGGCGCCTAGCGGGGGGGCCTCCAGGGAGCAGTTCTTC. It yields the protein CASSQVAPSGGASREQFF.